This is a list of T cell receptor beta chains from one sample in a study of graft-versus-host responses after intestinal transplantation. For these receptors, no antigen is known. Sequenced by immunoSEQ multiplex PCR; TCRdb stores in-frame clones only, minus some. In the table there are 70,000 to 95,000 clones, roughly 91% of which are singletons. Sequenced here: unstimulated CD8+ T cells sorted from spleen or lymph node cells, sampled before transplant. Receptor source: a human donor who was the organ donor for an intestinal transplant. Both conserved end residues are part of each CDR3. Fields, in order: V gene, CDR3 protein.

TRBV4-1 CASSSFFSDTQYF
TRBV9 CASSDGRDRGYEQYF
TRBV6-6 CASSYGGARNTGELFF
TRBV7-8 CASSLGGGQDTEAFF
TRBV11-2 CASSLDREDEQYF
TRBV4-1 CASSQDIIPSGANTGELFF
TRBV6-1 CASSGPRLSLGTETQYF
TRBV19 CASSPREGVVNYGYTF
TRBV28 CASSWDSSAYEQYF
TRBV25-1 CASSPLAASSYNSPLHF
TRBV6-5 CASSYSHFLNTEAFF
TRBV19 CASSISETPRDTQYF
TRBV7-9 CASSRGRAGGSGNTIYF
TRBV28 CASTRVSYSNNEQFF
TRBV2 CASSEWVGGKGETQYF
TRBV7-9 CASAEGGDGYTF
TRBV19 CASSIDPGQGEAFF
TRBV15 CATSFRGYTEAFF
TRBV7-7 CASSFLEAGGLTGELFF
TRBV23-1 CASSQSGGRQGESTDTQYF